A selection of T cell receptor beta chains follows, all from one sample in a study of vaccination effects on CD4 cells after COVID-19. Which antigens these TCRs recognize remains unknown. TCRdb's table, derived via immunoSEQ multiplex PCR, lists solely in-frame clones and lacks some. Of under 85,000 clones in the sample, roughly 80% were seen once. Sequencing used CD4+ T cells from PBMCs cultured with HCoV-OC43 spike peptides, obtained after COVID-19 vaccination. Receptors originate from a human donor who received a COVID-19 vaccine. CDR3s leave out the opening cysteine and the closing phenylalanine or tryptophan. The order of the fields is J gene, V gene, D gene, CDR3 length, CDR3 protein. The D gene is left open where the match is weak.

TRBJ1-2 TRBV11-1 - 12 ASSLEQGDHGYT
TRBJ1-5 TRBV30 - 12 AWSGHNSNQPQH
TRBJ1-1 TRBV11-1 TRBD1 11 ASSLVGDRWTF
TRBJ1-6 TRBV18 TRBD1 12 ASSRTGGNSPLH
TRBJ2-2 TRBV7-2 TRBD1 12 ASSPGQTTGELF
TRBJ2-3 TRBV7-9 - 13 ASSLVLGGTDTQY
TRBJ1-2 TRBV3-1/TRBV3-2 - 10 ASTFRGYGYT
TRBJ1-5 TRBV19 - 15 ASSIDYTGNSNQPQH
TRBJ1-1 TRBV6-6 - 13 ASKADQNMNTEAF
TRBJ1-5 TRBV30 - 11 AWSEQGGQPQH
TRBJ1-2 TRBV28 - 12 ASQDSPQNYGYT
TRBJ1-5 TRBV5-1 - 12 ASSFDGRNQPQH
TRBJ1-6 TRBV18 TRBD1 14 ASSPFTGAENSPLH
TRBJ1-2 TRBV5-1 TRBD1 12 ASSAGGQGAGYT
TRBJ1-5 TRBV5-5 - 14 ASSLESGSSNQPQH
TRBJ2-2 TRBV6-6 - 13 ASSYTRGSTGELF
TRBJ1-2 TRBV6-5 - 13 ASIEGSQGNYGYT
TRBJ1-3 TRBV7-2 TRBD1 15 ASSPRQGSDSGNTIY
TRBJ2-1 TRBV6-5 - 11 ASSRAVPAEQF
TRBJ1-1 TRBV5-1 TRBD1 16 ASSLGGTGGARSSEAF
TRBJ1-1 TRBV5-4 - 13 ASSSGQFLNTEAF
TRBJ1-4 TRBV5-1 - 12 ASSLRQGNEKLF
TRBJ1-2 TRBV4-1 TRBD1 13 ASSQVGQALNGYT
TRBJ1-2 TRBV11-2 - 12 ASSFDPANYGYT
TRBJ2-2 TRBV30 - 13 AWASLTGLTGELF
TRBJ1-2 TRBV6-5 TRBD1 11 ASLPGQFYGYT